A selection of T cell receptor beta chains follows, all from one sample in a study of CD8 T cells in ankylosing spondylitis. One entry per CDR3 protein, called by TCRdb with MiXCR from the 5' RACE reads. The data contain a few hundred thousand distinct CDR3 sequences, roughly 20% of them singletons. The sample taken for sequencing was blood, either unsorted or a sorted T cell fraction (not recorded which). These receptors originate from a male donor with ankylosing spondylitis or in good health (not recorded which). CDR3s include the opening cysteine and the closing phenylalanine or tryptophan. The D gene is left open where the match is weak. For some rows the clone size is stated as once, few or many, or as a class when expanded; others skip it.

d_call cdr3_length j_call v_call clone_size cdr3_aa cdr3_nt
. 16 TRBJ2-1 TRBV5-6 . CASSFRRGIRTNEQFF TGTGCCAGCAGCTTTCGTAGGGGGATAAGAACCAATGAGCAGTTCTTC
. 15 TRBJ1-1 TRBV10-3 . CAISERQGSNTEAFF TGTGCCATCAGTGAAAGGCAGGGCAGTAACACTGAAGCTTTCTTT
. 12 TRBJ2-5 TRBV20-1 many CSASGSKETQYF TGCAGTGCTAGCGGATCTAAAGAGACCCAGTACTTC
. 13 TRBJ1-1 TRBV5-4 . CASTPGVGTEAFF TGTGCCAGCACCCCTGGAGTGGGCACTGAAGCTTTCTTT
. 14 TRBJ1-4 TRBV6-1 many CASSEDRINEKLFF TGTGCCAGCAGTGAAGACAGGATTAATGAAAAACTGTTTTTT
. 18 TRBJ2-5 TRBV27 few CASSLSGSWGRSQETQYF TGTGCCAGCAGTTTAAGCGGAAGCTGGGGCAGGAGCCAAGAGACCCAGTACTTC
TRBD1 13 TRBJ1-2 TRBV2 . CASRQGVGYGYTF TGTGCCAGCAGACAGGGGGTTGGCTATGGCTACACCTTC
. 14 TRBJ1-2 TRBV5-5 . CASSLVPGKDGYTF TGTGCCAGCAGCTTGGTCCCGGGGAAGGATGGCTACACCTTC
. 14 TRBJ1-3 TRBV20-1 few CSARADMLGNTIYF TGCAGTGCTAGGGCCGACATGCTTGGAAACACCATATATTTT
. 14 TRBJ1-1 TRBV10-2 many CASFGYGQNTEAFF TGCGCCAGCTTTGGATACGGACAGAACACTGAAGCTTTCTTT
. 15 TRBJ1-1 TRBV18 . CASSPLEAVDTEAFF TGTGCCAGCTCACCCTTAGAGGCGGTCGACACTGAAGCTTTCTTT
TRBD1 15 TRBJ1-4 TRBV7-2 . CASSNPGQGREKLFF TGTGCCAGCAGCAATCCGGGACAGGGAAGGGAAAAACTGTTTTTT
. 10 TRBJ2-1 TRBV20-1 few CSAEQNEQFF TGCAGTGCGGAACAGAATGAGCAGTTCTTC
. 15 TRBJ2-3 TRBV5-1 few CASSLGGDSSSTQYF TGCGCCAGCAGCTTGGGCGGGGACAGCTCCAGTACGCAGTATTTT
. 13 TRBJ2-5 TRBV5-4 . CASRGGPQETQYF TGTGCCAGCAGGGGTGGTCCCCAAGAGACCCAGTACTTC
. 14 TRBJ1-5 TRBV24-1 . CATSEGVGDQPQHF TGTGCCACCAGTGAAGGGGTTGGTGATCAGCCCCAGCATTTT
. 12 TRBJ2-5 TRBV5-1 . CASSLDGYPQYF TGCGCCAGCAGCTTGGACGGCTATCCCCAGTACTTC
. 14 TRBJ1-3 TRBV12-3/TRBV12-4 . CASSGSNSGNTIYF TGTGCCAGCAGTGGGAGCAACTCTGGAAACACCATATATTTT
TRBD1 15 TRBJ2-1 TRBV5-1 . CASSSGQVFWDEQFF TGCGCCAGCAGCTCGGGACAGGTTTTTTGGGATGAGCAGTTCTTC
. 15 TRBJ2-2 TRBV5-1 . CASSLRTANTGELFF TGCGCCAGCAGCTTGCGGACAGCGAACACCGGGGAGCTGTTTTTT
TRBD2 15 TRBJ2-1 TRBV2 few CASSEKTSRYNEQFF TGTGCCAGCAGTGAAAAGACTAGCAGATACAATGAGCAGTTCTTC
. 16 TRBJ2-2 TRBV5-1 few CASSLVLVGNTGELFF TGCGCCAGCAGCTTGGTCCTGGTCGGGAACACCGGGGAGCTGTTTTTT
. 14 TRBJ2-3 TRBV5-4 few CASSFRLARDTQYF TGTGCCAGCAGCTTCCGGCTAGCTAGAGATACGCAGTATTTT
. 14 TRBJ1-1 TRBV3-1 many CASSQRGESTEAFF TGTGCCAGCAGCCAACGAGGGGAGAGCACTGAAGCTTTCTTT
. 13 TRBJ2-2 TRBV5-1 . CASSLIERGELFF TGCGCCAGCAGCTTGATCGAGAGGGGGGAGCTGTTTTTT
TRBD1 16 TRBJ2-2 TRBV27 few CASSRPGGAFTGELFF TGTGCCAGCAGTCGGCCAGGGGGCGCTTTCACCGGGGAGCTGTTTTTT
TRBD1 15 TRBJ2-5 TRBV12-3/TRBV12-4 . CASRATGGGQETQYF TGTGCCAGCAGGGCAACAGGGGGCGGGCAAGAGACCCAGTACTTC
. 12 TRBJ1-1 TRBV20-1 few CSAREVSFEAFF TGCAGTGCTAGGGAAGTAAGCTTTGAAGCTTTCTTT
TRBD2 16 TRBJ2-5 TRBV4-2 few CASSRGTSGNQETQYF TGTGCCAGCAGCCGAGGGACTAGCGGTAACCAAGAGACCCAGTACTTC
. 13 TRBJ2-1 TRBV9 few CASSAREWDEQFF TGTGCCAGCAGCGCTAGGGAGTGGGATGAGCAGTTCTTC
. 15 TRBJ2-1 TRBV6-1 few CASRGRTAGGNEQFF TGTGCCAGCAGAGGTCGGACAGCCGGGGGGAATGAGCAGTTCTTC
. 10 TRBJ1-2 TRBV20-1 few CSARVEIYTF TGCAGTGCTAGAGTCGAGATCTACACCTTC
. 15 TRBJ2-5 TRBV5-1 . CASGSTGTLGETQYF TGCGCCAGCGGTTCTACAGGGACCTTAGGAGAGACCCAGTACTTC
. 12 TRBJ2-1 TRBV12-3/TRBV12-4 . CASSPTRDEQFF TGTGCCAGCAGTCCGACGAGGGATGAGCAGTTCTTC
TRBD1 14 TRBJ1-4 TRBV5-1 few CASSLGGPNEKLFF TGCGCCAGCAGCTTAGGGGGCCCTAATGAAAAACTGTTTTTT
. 13 TRBJ1-6 TRBV5-5 many CASSLGRNSPLHF TGTGCCAGCAGCTTGGGTCGTAATTCACCCCTCCACTTT
TRBD2 15 TRBJ2-4 TRBV10-3 . CAISIGIAGENIQYF TGTGCCATTTCAATCGGGATAGCGGGAGAGAACATTCAGTACTTC
TRBD1 16 TRBJ2-3 TRBV6-1 many CASRNTGTGRTDTQYF TGTGCCAGCAGAAATACCGGGACAGGGAGGACAGATACGCAGTATTTT
TRBD2 17 TRBJ2-5 TRBV11-2 . CASSLGGTSGYQETQYF TGTGCCAGCAGCTTAGGAGGGACTAGCGGGTACCAAGAGACCCAGTACTTC
TRBD2 15 TRBJ2-1 TRBV3-1 . CASSKGREYYNEQFF TGTGCCAGCTCCAAGGGGAGGGAGTACTACAATGAGCAGTTCTTC
TRBD1 15 TRBJ1-4 TRBV5-1 few CASSLGQGTNEKLFF TGCGCCAGCAGCTTGGGACAGGGAACTAATGAAAAACTGTTTTTT
TRBD1 19 TRBJ1-4 TRBV7-6 few CASSLLPGTGTATNEKLFF TGTGCCAGCAGCTTACTCCCCGGGACAGGGACTGCAACTAATGAAAAACTGTTTTTT
. 14 TRBJ2-5 TRBV11-2 few CASSLGHIQETQYF TGTGCCAGCAGCTTAGGACATATCCAAGAGACCCAGTACTTC
TRBD1 16 TRBJ2-5 TRBV12-3/TRBV12-4 . CASSLGDRGFQETQYF TGTGCCAGCAGTCTAGGGGACAGGGGATTCCAAGAGACCCAGTACTTC
. 14 TRBJ1-4 TRBV28 . CASSFPQEREKLFF TGTGCCAGCAGTTTTCCTCAGGAGCGGGAAAAACTGTTTTTT
TRBD1 15 TRBJ2-3 TRBV5-1 . CASSLRGRSADTQYF TGCGCCAGCAGCTTGAGGGGGCGCTCGGCAGATACGCAGTATTTT
. 15 TRBJ2-1 TRBV4-2 . CASSQGTQTYNEQFF TGTGCCAGCAGCCAAGGCACACAGACCTACAATGAGCAGTTCTTC
TRBD1 17 TRBJ2-2 TRBV10-3 few CAISEAGTGSNTGELFF TGTGCCATCAGTGAGGCGGGGACAGGGAGTAACACCGGGGAGCTGTTTTTT
. 15 TRBJ2-5 TRBV9 . CASSPTWDNPETQYF TGTGCCAGCAGCCCAACGTGGGACAATCCAGAGACCCAGTACTTC
TRBD2 17 TRBJ2-3 TRBV4-2 . CANSQSGSSGGGDTQYF TGTGCCAACAGCCAAAGTGGGTCTAGCGGGGGGGGAGATACGCAGTATTTT
. 18 TRBJ2-3 TRBV7-3 few CASSLMELAHFPTDTQYF TGTGCCAGCAGCTTAATGGAGCTAGCGCACTTCCCCACAGATACGCAGTATTTT
. 15 TRBJ2-1 TRBV5-1 . CASSLRAGAYNEQFF TGCGCCAGCAGCTTGAGGGCAGGGGCCTACAATGAGCAGTTCTTC
. 16 TRBJ2-3 TRBV12-5 . CASAPYSTVSTDTQYF TGTGCTAGTGCCCCCTATTCGACAGTCAGCACAGATACGCAGTATTTT
. 15 TRBJ1-4 TRBV7-7 few CASPTRVRRAEKLFF TGTGCCAGCCCCACCCGGGTTCGCCGCGCGGAAAAACTGTTTTTT
. 18 TRBJ1-4 TRBV19 . CASSNYLKTGQRSEKLFF TGTGCCAGTAGTAACTACCTCAAAACGGGACAAAGAAGCGAAAAACTGTTTTTT
. 18 TRBJ2-6 TRBV25-1 . CASRGSRTDSSGANVLTF TGTGCCAGCAGGGGGTCTAGGACAGATAGCTCTGGGGCCAACGTCCTGACTTTC
. 14 TRBJ2-3 TRBV7-3 once CASSLRTETDTQYF TGTGCCAGCAGCTTACGGACAGAGACAGATACGCAGTATTTT
. 15 TRBJ1-6 TRBV5-1 many CASYPTPQQNSPLHF TGCGCCAGCTACCCAACTCCACAACAGAATTCACCCCTCCACTTT
. 14 TRBJ1-1 TRBV6-4 . CASSPDSGDTEAFF TGTGCCAGCAGCCCCGACAGTGGGGACACTGAAGCTTTCTTT
. 15 TRBJ1-6 TRBV12-3/TRBV12-4 many CASSFSSRGDSPLHF TGTGCCAGCAGTTTCTCCAGCCGGGGGGATTCACCCCTCCACTTT